Listed here is a single T cell receptor (beta chain). The data were produced by immunoSEQ multiplex PCR, yet TCRdb's version contains in-frame clones alone and is incomplete. The table has 60,000 to 100,000 clones, around 94% seen once. V lost 5 bases to trimming and J lost 1 base; unmatched junction nucleotides: 6. The CDR3 contains 16 residues. Germline assignment: CDR1 MNHEY and CDR2 SMNVEV (reference sequence). This specimen comes from a study of OX40 agonist ivuxolimab in advanced cancers. Sequenced material: CD4+ or CD8+ T cells sorted from blood, taken in a trial of the OX40 agonist ivuxolimab. This chain joins TRBV27 and TRBJ2-7; 12 bases line up with TRBD2. This receptor was obtained from an adult with an advanced solid tumor such as melanoma, head and neck, liver or kidney cancer. CDR3 bases: TGTGCCAGCAGTCTCGGACTAGCGGGACTATCCTACGAGCAGTACTTC. Translating gives CASSLGLAGLSYEQYF.